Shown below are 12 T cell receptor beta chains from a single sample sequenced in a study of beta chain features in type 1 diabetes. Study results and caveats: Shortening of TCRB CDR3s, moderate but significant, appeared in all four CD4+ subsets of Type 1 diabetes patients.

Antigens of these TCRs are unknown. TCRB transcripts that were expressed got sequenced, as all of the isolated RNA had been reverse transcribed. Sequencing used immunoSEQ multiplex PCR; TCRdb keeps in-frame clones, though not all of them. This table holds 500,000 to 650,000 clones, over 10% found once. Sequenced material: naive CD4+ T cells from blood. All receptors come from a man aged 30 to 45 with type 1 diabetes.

The CDR3 loop reads CASSLVPVGGTEETQYF. CDR3 DNA: TGCGCCAGCAGCTTGGTACCCGTGGGAGGGACAGAAGAGACCCAGTACTTC. The chain carries TRBV5-1 and TRBJ2-5, with D perhaps TRBD1 or TRBD2 (7 bases each). The CDR3 has 17 amino acids. The germline V gene has CDR1 SGHRS and CDR2 YFSETQ. The V end lost 0 bases, the J end lost 3 bases, and 18 bases lay between the germline ends.

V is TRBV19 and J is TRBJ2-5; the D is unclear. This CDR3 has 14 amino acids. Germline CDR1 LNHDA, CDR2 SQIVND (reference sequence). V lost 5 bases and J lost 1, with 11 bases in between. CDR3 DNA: TGTGCCAGTAGTTTAGCCAACTCCCAAGAGACCCAGTACTTC. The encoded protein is CASSLANSQETQYF. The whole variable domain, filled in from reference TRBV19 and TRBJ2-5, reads DGGITQSPKYLFRKEGQNVTLSCEQNLNHDAMYWYRQDPGQGLRLIYYSQIVNDFQKGDIAEGYSVSREKKESFPLTVTSAQKNPTAFYLCASSLANSQETQYFGPGTRLLVL.

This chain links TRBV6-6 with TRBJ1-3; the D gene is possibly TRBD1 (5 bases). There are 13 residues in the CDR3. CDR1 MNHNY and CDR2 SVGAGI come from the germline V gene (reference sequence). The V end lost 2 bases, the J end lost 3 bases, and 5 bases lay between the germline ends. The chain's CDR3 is CASSYQGGNTIYF. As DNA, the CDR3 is TGTGCCAGCAGTTACCAGGGTGGAAACACCATATATTTT.

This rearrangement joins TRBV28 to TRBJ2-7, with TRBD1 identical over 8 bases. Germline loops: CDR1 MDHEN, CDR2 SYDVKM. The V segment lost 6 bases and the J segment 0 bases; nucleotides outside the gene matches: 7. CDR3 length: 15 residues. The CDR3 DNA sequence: TGTGCCAGCAGCTCCCCAGGGGGCCCCTCCTACGAGCAGTACTTC. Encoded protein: CASSSPGGPSYEQYF. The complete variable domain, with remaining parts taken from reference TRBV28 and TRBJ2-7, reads DVKVTQSSRYLVKRTGEKVFLECVQDMDHENMFWYRQDPGLGLRLIYFSYDVKMKEKGDIPEGYSVSREKKERFSLILESASTNQTSMYLCASSSPGGPSYEQYFGPGTRLTVT.

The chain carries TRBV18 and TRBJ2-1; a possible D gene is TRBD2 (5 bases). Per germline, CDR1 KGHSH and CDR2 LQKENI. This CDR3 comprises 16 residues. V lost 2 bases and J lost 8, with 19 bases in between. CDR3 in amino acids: CASSPSDPAEGDEQFF. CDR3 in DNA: TGTGCCAGCTCACCATCGGACCCGGCCGAGGGTGATGAGCAGTTCTTC.

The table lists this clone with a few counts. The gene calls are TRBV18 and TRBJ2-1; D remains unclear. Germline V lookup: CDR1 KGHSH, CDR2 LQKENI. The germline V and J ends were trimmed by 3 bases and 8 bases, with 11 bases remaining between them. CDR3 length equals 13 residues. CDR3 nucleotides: TGTGCCAGCTCACCCCAAAGGAATGATGAGCAGTTCTTC. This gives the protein CASSPQRNDEQFF.

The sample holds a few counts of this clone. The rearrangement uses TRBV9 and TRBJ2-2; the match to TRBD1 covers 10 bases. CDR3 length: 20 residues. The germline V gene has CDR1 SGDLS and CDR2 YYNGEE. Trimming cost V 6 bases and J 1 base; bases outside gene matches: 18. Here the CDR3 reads CASTITPGQGVAGNTGELFF. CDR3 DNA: TGTGCCAGCACCATCACCCCCGGACAGGGGGTCGCAGGGAACACCGGGGAGCTGTTTTTT.

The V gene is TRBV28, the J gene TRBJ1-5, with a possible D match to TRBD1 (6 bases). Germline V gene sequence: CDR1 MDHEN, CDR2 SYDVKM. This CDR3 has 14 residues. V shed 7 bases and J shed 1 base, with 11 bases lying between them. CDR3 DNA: TGTGCCAGCAACTGGGGGCAGAGCAATCAGCCCCAGCATTTT. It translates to CASNWGQSNQPQHF.

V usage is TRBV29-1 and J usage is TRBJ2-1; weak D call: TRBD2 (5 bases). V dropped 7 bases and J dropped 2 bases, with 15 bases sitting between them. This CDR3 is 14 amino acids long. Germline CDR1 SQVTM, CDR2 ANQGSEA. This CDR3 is CSGSHGVTYNEQFF. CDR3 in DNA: TGCAGCGGGTCCCACGGGGTTACCTACAATGAGCAGTTCTTC.

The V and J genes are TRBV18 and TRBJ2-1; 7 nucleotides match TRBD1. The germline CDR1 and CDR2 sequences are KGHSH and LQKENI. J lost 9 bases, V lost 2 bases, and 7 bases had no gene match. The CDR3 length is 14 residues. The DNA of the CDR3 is TGTGCCAGCTCACCAGGCCAGGGGGTCGGTGAGCAGTTCTTC. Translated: CASSPGQGVGEQFF.

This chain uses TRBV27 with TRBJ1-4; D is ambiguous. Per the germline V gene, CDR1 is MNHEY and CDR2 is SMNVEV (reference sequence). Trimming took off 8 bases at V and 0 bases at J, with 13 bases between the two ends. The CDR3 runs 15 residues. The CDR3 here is CASRGGQTTNEKLFF. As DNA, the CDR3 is TGTGCCAGCCGTGGCGGGCAAACAACTAATGAAAAACTGTTTTTT.

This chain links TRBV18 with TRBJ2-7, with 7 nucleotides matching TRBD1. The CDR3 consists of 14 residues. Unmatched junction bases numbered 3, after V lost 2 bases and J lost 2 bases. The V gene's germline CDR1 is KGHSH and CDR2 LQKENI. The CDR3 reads CASSPGDSAYEQYF. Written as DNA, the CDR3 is TGTGCCAGCTCACCAGGGGACAGCGCCTACGAGCAGTACTTC.